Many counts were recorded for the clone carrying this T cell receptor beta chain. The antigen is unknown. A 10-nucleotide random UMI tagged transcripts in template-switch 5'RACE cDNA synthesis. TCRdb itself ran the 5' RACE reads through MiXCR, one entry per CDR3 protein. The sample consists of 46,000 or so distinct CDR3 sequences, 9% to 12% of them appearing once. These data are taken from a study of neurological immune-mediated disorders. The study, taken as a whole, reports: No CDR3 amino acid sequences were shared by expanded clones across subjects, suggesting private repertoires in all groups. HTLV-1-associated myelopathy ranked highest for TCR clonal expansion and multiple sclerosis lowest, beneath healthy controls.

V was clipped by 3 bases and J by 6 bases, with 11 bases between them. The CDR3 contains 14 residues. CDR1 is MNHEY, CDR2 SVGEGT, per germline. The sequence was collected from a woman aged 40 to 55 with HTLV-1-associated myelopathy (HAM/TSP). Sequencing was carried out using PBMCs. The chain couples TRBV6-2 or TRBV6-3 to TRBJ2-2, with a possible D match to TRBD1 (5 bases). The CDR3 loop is CASSYTRAAGELFF. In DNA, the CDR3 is TGTGCCAGCAGTTATACCAGGGCTGCCGGGGAGCTGTTTTTT.